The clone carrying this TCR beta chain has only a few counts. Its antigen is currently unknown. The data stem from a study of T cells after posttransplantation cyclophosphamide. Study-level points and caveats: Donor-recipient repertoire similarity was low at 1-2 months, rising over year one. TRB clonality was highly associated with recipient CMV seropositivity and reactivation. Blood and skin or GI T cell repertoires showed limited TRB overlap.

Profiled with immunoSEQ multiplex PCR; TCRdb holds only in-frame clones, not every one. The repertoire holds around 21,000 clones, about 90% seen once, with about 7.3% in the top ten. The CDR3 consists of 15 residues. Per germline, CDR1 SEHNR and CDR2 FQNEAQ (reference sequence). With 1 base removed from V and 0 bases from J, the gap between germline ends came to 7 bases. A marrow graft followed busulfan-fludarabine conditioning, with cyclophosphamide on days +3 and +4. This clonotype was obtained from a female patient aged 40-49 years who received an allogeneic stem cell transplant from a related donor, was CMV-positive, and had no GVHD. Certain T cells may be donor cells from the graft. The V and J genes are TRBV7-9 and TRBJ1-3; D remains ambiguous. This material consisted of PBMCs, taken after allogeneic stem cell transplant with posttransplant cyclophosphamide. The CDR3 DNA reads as TGTGCCAGCAGCTTAGGAAGGAGCTCTGGAAACACCATATATTTT. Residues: CASSLGRSSGNTIYF.